This T cell receptor beta chain was retrieved from a study of CD8 T cells in Susac syndrome. Reverse transcription used roughly 0.45 to 1 ug RNA and random hexamers. TCRdb passed the immunoSEQ multiplex PCR reads through MiXCR, listing each CDR3 protein once. The sample has about 190,000 distinct CDR3 sequences, just under 95% seen once. Germline loops: CDR1 MGHDK, CDR2 SYGVNS. This CDR3 spans 13 amino acids. V gave up 1 base and J gave up 9 bases, with 10 bases separating them. The receptor comes from a human donor with Susac syndrome. The sample consisted of CD8+ T cells from PBMCs. The chain joins TRBV25-1 to TRBJ2-1; D is possibly TRBD2 (6 bases). In DNA, the CDR3 is TGTGCCAGCAGTGAATCGGCTAGCGCTGAGCAGTTCTTC. It specifies CASSESASAEQFF.